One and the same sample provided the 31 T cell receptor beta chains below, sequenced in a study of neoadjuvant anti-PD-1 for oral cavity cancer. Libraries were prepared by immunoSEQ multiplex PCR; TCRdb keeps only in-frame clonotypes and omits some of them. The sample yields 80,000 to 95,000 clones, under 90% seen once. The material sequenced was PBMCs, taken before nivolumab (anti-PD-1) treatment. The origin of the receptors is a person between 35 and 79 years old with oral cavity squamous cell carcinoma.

Written as DNA, the CDR3 is TGTGCCAGACGTCAGGGAAGGAGCACAGATACGCAGTATTTT. Its translation: CARRQGRSTDTQYF. V gene TRBV6-4 combines with J gene TRBJ2-3; TRBD1 might be the D (5 bases). V shed 9 bases and J shed 0 bases, with 13 bases lying between them. Germline CDR1 is MRHNA and CDR2 is SNTAGT. This CDR3 contains 14 residues.

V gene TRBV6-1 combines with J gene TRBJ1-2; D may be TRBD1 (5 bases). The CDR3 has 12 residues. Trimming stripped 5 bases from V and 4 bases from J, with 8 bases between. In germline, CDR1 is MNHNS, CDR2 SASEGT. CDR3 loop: CASSPGLYGYTF. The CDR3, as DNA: TGTGCCAGCAGTCCGGGACTCTATGGCTACACCTTC.

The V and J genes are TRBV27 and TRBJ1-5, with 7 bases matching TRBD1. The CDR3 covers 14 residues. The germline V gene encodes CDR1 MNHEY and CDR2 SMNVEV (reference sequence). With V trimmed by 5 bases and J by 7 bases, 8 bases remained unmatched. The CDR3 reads CASSPTGVIQPQHF. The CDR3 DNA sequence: TGTGCCAGCAGTCCTACAGGGGTTATCCAGCCCCAGCATTTT.

The CDR3 protein is CASSLGGGQTPYEQYF. CDR3 in DNA: TGCGCCAGCAGCTTAGGGGGGGGCCAAACTCCCTACGAGCAGTACTTC. V gene TRBV5-1 combines with J gene TRBJ2-7, with a possible D match to TRBD2 (7 bases). CDR3 length: 16 amino acids. Trimming shortened V by 2 bases and J by 2 bases, and 17 bases separated the two germline ends. Germline CDR1 and CDR2: SGHRS and YFSETQ.

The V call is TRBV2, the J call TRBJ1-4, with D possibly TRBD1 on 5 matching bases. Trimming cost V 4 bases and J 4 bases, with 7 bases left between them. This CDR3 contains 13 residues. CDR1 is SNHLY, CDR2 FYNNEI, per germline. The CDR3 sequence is CASSGQLNEKLFF. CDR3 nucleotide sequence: TGTGCCAGCAGTGGACAGCTTAATGAAAAACTGTTTTTT.

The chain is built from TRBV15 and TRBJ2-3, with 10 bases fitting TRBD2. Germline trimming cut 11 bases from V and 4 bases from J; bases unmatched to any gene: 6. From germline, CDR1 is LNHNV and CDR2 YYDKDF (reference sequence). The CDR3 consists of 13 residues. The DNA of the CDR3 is TGTGCCGCCTCTAGCGGGAGATCAGATACGCAGTATTTT. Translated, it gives CAASSGRSDTQYF.

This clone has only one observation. CDR3 in amino acids: CASSEQGAYGYTF. The DNA of the CDR3 is TGCGCCAGCAGTGAACAGGGGGCCTATGGCTACACCTTC. The chain carries TRBV10-2 and TRBJ1-2; 9 bases map to TRBD1. Germline-derived CDR1 and CDR2 are WSHSY and SAAADI. The CDR3 is 13 residues long. Germline trimming cut 3 bases from V and 4 bases from J; bases unmatched to any gene: 0.

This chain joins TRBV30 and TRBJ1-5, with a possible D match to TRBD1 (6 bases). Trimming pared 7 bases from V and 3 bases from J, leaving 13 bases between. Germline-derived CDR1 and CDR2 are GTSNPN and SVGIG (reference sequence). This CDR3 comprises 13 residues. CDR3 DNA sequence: TGTGCCTTGGACCCGGGGGCCAATCAGCCCCAGCATTTT. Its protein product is CALDPGANQPQHF.

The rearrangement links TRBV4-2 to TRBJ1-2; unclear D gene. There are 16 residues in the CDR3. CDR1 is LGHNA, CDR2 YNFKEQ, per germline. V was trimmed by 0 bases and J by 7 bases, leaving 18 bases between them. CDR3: CASSQERNAPASGYTF. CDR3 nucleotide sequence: TGTGCCAGCAGCCAAGAAAGAAACGCCCCGGCGTCTGGCTACACCTTC.

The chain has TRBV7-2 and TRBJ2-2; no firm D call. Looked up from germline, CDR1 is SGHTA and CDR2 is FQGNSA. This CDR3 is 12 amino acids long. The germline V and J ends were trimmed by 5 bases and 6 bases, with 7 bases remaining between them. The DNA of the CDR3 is TGTGCCAGCAGCCACGAGGCCGGGGAGCTGTTTTTT. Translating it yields CASSHEAGELFF.

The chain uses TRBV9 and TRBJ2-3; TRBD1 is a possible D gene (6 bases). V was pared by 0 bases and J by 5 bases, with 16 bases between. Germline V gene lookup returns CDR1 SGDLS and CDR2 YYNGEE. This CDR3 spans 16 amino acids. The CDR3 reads CASSVVGGPARDTQYF. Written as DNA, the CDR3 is TGTGCCAGCAGCGTAGTAGGGGGACCAGCGAGAGATACGCAGTATTTT.

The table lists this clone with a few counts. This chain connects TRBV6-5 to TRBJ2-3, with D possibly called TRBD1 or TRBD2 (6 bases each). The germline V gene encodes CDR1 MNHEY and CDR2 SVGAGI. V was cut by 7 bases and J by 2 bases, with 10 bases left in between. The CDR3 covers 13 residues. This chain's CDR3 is CASTWGATDTQYF. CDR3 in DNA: TGTGCCAGCACATGGGGGGCCACAGATACGCAGTATTTT.

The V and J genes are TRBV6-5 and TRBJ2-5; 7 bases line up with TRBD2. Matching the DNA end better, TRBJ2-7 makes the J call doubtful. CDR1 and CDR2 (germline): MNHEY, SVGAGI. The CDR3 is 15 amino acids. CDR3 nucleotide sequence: TGTGCCAGCAGTTACTCGACTAGCATGGGATACGAGCAGTACTTC. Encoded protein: CASSYSTSMGYEQYF.

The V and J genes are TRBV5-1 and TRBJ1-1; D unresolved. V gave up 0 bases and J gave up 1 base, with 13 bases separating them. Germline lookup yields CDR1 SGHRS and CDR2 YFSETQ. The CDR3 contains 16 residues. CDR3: CASSLAAVATNTEAFF. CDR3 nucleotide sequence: TGCGCCAGCAGCTTGGCGGCCGTTGCCACGAACACTGAAGCTTTCTTT.

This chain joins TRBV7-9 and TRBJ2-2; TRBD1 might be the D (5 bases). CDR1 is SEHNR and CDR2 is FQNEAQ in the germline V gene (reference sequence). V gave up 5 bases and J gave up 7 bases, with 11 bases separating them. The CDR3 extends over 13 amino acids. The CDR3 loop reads CASSEQTVGELFF. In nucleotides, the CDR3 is TGTGCCAGCAGCGAGCAGACAGTCGGGGAGCTGTTTTTT. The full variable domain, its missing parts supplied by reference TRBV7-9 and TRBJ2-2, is DTGVSQNPRHKITKRGQNVTFRCDPISEHNRLYWYRQTLGQGPEFLTYFQNEAQLEKSRLLSDRFSAERPKGSFSTLEIQRTEQGDSAMYLCASSEQTVGELFFGEGSRLTVL.

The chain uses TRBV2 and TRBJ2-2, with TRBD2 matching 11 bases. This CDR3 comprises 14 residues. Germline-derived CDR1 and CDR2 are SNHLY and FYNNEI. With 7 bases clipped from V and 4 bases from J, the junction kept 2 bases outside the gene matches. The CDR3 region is CASKLAGVTGELFF. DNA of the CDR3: TGTGCCAGCAAACTAGCGGGAGTCACCGGGGAGCTGTTTTTT.

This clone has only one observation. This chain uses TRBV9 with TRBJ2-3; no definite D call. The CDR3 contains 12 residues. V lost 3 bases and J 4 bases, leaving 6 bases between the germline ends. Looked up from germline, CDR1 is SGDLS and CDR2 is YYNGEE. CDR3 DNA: TGTGCCAGCAGCGCCACCGCAGATACGCAGTATTTT. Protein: CASSATADTQYF.

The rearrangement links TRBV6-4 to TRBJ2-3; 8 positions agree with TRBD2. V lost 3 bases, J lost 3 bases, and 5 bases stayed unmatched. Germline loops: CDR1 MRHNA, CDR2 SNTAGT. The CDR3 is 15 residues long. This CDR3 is CASSEAGELTDTQYF. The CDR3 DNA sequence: TGTGCCAGCAGTGAAGCGGGAGAGCTTACAGATACGCAGTATTTT.

CDR3 DNA: TGTGCCTGCACCGTACAGAGTCGAAACTATGGCTACACCTTC. Protein product: CACTVQSRNYGYTF. This rearrangement joins TRBV30 to TRBJ1-2; no firm D call. This CDR3 region has 14 residues. V gave up 6 bases and J gave up 2 bases, with 16 bases separating them. Germline loops: CDR1 GTSNPN, CDR2 SVGIG (reference sequence). Full variable domain (remainder filled in from reference TRBV30 and TRBJ1-2): SQTIHQWPATLVQPVGSPLSLECTVEGTSNPNLYWYRQAAGRGLQLLFYSVGIGQISSEVPQNLSASRPQDRQFILSSKKLLLSDSGFYLCACTVQSRNYGYTFGSGTRLTVV.

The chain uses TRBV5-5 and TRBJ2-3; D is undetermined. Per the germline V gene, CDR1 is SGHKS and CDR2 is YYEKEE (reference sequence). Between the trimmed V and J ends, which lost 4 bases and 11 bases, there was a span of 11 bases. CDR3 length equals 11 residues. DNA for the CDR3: TGTGCCAGCAGCCTAAACAGCAAGCAGTATTTT. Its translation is CASSLNSKQYF.

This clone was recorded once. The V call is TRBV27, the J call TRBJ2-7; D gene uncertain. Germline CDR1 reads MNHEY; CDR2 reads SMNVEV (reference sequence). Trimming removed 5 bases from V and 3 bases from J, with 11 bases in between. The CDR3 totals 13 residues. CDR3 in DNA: TGTGCCAGCAGTAGGGCGACGGGCTACGAGCAGTACTTC. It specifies CASSRATGYEQYF.

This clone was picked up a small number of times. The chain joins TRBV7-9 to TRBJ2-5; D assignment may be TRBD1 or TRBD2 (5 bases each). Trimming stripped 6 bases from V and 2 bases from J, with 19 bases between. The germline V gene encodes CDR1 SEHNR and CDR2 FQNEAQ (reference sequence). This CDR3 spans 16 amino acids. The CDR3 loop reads CASSISGTHPQETQYF. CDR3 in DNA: TGTGCCAGCAGTATATCCGGGACCCACCCGCAAGAGACCCAGTACTTC.

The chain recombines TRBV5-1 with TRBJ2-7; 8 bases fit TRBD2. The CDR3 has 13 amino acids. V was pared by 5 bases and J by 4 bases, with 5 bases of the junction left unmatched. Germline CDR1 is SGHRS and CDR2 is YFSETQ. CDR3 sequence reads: CASRTGGGYEQYF. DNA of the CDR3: TGCGCCAGCAGGACGGGAGGGGGGTACGAGCAGTACTTC.

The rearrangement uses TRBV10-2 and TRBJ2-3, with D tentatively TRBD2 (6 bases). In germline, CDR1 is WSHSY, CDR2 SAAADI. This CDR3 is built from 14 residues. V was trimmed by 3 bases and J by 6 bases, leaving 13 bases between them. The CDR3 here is CASSELAQADTQYF. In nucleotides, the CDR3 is TGCGCCAGCAGTGAACTAGCACAGGCGGATACGCAGTATTTT.

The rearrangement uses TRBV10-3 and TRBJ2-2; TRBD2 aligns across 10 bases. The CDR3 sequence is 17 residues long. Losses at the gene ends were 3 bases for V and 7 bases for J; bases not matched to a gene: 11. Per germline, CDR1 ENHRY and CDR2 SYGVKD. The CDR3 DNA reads TGTGCCATCAGTGAACAGGGACTAGCGCCAAGGGGCGGGGAGCTGTTTTTT. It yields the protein CAISEQGLAPRGGELFF.

The DNA for the CDR3 is TGTGCCAGCAGTTACTCGGCCGGATCCTACGAGCAGTACTTC. This translates into CASSYSAGSYEQYF. The chain couples TRBV6-5 to TRBJ2-7; no definite D call. Germline CDR1 is MNHEY and CDR2 is SVGAGI. Trimming left V 0 bases short and J 1 base short, with 7 bases between. This CDR3 contains 14 residues.

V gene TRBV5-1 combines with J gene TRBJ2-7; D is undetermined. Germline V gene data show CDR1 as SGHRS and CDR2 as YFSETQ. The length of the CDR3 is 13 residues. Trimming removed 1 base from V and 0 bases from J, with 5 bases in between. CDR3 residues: CASSLTDSYEQYF. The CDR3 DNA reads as TGCGCCAGCAGCTTGACCGACTCCTACGAGCAGTACTTC.

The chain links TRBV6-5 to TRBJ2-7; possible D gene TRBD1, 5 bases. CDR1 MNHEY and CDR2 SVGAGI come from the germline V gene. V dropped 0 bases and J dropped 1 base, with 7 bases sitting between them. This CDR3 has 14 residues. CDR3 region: CASSYSTASYEQYF. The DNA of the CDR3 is TGTGCCAGCAGTTACTCGACAGCATCCTACGAGCAGTACTTC.

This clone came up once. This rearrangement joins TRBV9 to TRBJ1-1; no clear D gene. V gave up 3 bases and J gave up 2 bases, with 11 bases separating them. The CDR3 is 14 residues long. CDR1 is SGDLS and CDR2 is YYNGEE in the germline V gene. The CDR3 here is CASSAAGSNTEAFF. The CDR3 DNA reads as TGTGCCAGCAGCGCCGCCGGGAGTAACACTGAAGCTTTCTTT.

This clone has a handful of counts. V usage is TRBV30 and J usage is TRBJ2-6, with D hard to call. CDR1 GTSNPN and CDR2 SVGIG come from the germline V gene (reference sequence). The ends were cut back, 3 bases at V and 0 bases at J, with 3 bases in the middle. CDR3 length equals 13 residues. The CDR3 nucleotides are TGTGCCTGGAGGATCTCTGGGGCCAACGTCCTGACTTTC. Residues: CAWRISGANVLTF.

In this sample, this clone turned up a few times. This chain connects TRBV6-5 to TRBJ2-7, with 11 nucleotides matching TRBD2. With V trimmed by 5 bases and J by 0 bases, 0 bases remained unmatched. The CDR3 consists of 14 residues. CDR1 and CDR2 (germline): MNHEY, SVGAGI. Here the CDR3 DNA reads TGTGCCAGCAGTCTAGCGGGAGGCTCCTACGAGCAGTACTTC. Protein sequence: CASSLAGGSYEQYF.